The 32 T cell receptor beta chains below all came from one sample that was sequenced in a study of response to subunit inactivated influenza vaccine. TCRdb reprocessed the RT-PCR reads via MiXCR and lists one record per CDR3 protein. The data contain about 650,000 distinct CDR3 sequences, around 14% of them singletons. The source was PBMCs from blood, collected approximately 13 days after vaccination. The receptors originated from a man over 45 who received an inactivated influenza vaccine.

V gene TRBV12-3 or TRBV12-4 combines with J gene TRBJ1-6; tentatively, D is TRBD1 (5 bases). The CDR3 length is 18 residues. The germline V and J ends were trimmed by 3 bases and 6 bases, with 21 bases remaining between them. As DNA, the CDR3 is TGTGCCAGCAGTTTTGAAGGACCGCAGGGATGGGGTAATTCACCCCTCCACTTT. It yields the protein CASSFEGPQGWGNSPLHF.

This clonotype was detected a few times. The rearrangement uses TRBV2 and TRBJ2-2; 9 nucleotides line up with TRBD2. The CDR3 spans 15 residues. CDR1 and CDR2 (germline): SNHLY, FYNNEI. V lost 3 bases and J lost 2; bases outside the gene matches: 1. The CDR3 coding sequence is TGTGCCAGCAGTGAGACTAGCGGTAACACCGGGGAGCTGTTTTTT. This sequence encodes CASSETSGNTGELFF. The entire variable domain, with the rest obtained from reference TRBV2 and TRBJ2-2, is as follows: EPEVTQTPSHQVTQMGQEVILRCVPISNHLYFYWYRQILGQKVEFLVSFYNNEISEKSEIFDDQFSVERPDGSNFTLKIRSTKLEDSAMYFCASSETSGNTGELFFGEGSRLTVL.

This clonotype turned up a few times. The gene calls are TRBV28 and TRBJ1-3; no definite D call. CDR3 length: 14 residues. Trimming cost V 8 bases and J 7 bases, with 18 bases left between them. Germline-derived CDR1 and CDR2 are MDHEN and SYDVKM. Here the CDR3 reads CASALWNAENTIYF. CDR3 coding DNA: TGTGCCAGCGCCCTTTGGAACGCAGAGAACACCATATATTTT.

This clonotype showed up many times. This chain uses TRBV7-2 with TRBJ2-3; no reliable D call. V was pared by 0 bases and J by 2 bases, with 9 bases between. Germline V gene sequence: CDR1 SGHTA, CDR2 FQGNSA. The CDR3 covers 15 residues. The DNA of the CDR3 is TGTGCCAGCAGCTTAGCCAGCAGATTCACAGATACGCAGTATTTT. Its translation is CASSLASRFTDTQYF.

The chain carries TRBV6-2 or TRBV6-3 and TRBJ2-7; a weak D match, TRBD2 (5 bases). Germline lookup yields CDR1 MNHEY and CDR2 SVGEGT. This CDR3 is built from 15 residues. V was cut by 0 bases and J by 6 bases, with 15 bases left in between. The chain's CDR3 is CASSYSPTSSGEQYF. DNA for the CDR3: TGTGCCAGCAGTTACTCCCCCACTAGTTCGGGCGAGCAGTACTTC.

The V call is TRBV5-6, the J call TRBJ1-5; TRBD1 matches 7 bases. The CDR3 spans 16 residues. The germline V gene has CDR1 SGHDT and CDR2 YYEEEE. J was trimmed by 2 bases and V by 1 base; bases with no gene match: 6. CDR3 sequence: CASSLNGGQGNQPQHF. The CDR3 region has the DNA TGTGCCAGCAGCTTGAATGGAGGACAGGGCAATCAGCCCCAGCATTTT.

There are a few counts of this clonotype. The J gene is TRBJ1-4, the V gene TRBV12-3 or TRBV12-4; a weak D match, TRBD1 (6 bases). The CDR3 contains 15 residues. Trimming took 4 bases from V and 8 from J, leaving 17 bases between them. CDR3 region: CASSSRGGMDEKLFF. The CDR3 nucleotides are TGTGCCAGCAGTTCCCGAGGGGGGATGGACGAAAAACTGTTTTTT.

In regard to this clonotype: This CDR3 fails to terminate in the conserved phenylalanine or tryptophan, so it likely reflects a read error. V is TRBV28 and J is TRBJ1-5; D is ambiguous. CDR1 and CDR2 from the germline V gene are MDHEN and SYDVKM. V shed 3 bases and J shed 1 base, with 13 bases lying between them. The CDR3 extends over 16 amino acids. This CDR3 is CASSFPGSQSNQPQHS. CDR3 DNA sequence: TGTGCCAGCAGTTTTCCCGGCAGCCAGAGCAATCAGCCCCAGCATTCT.

This clonotype came up a few times. This chain joins TRBV14 and TRBJ1-3; the match to TRBD1 covers 9 bases. This CDR3 contains 18 residues. Germline values: CDR1 SGHDN, CDR2 FVKESK. V lost 0 bases and J lost 2; bases outside the gene matches: 8. CDR3 protein: CASSQDGTGRQAGNTIYF. The CDR3 DNA reads TGTGCCAGCAGCCAAGATGGGACAGGGCGTCAAGCTGGAAACACCATATATTTT.

This clonotype was seen more than once but under ten times. The chain uses TRBV5-1 and TRBJ2-7; perhaps TRBD2 as D (6 bases). Germline CDR1 and CDR2: SGHRS and YFSETQ. The CDR3 runs to 13 residues. V shed 4 bases and J shed 5 bases, with 13 bases lying between them. Here the CDR3 reads CASSTGSGDEQYF. CDR3 DNA sequence: TGCGCCAGCAGCACCGGGTCGGGGGACGAGCAGTACTTC. Variable domain in full (rest from reference TRBV5-1 and TRBJ2-7): KAGVTQTPRYLIKTRGQQVTLSCSPISGHRSVSWYQQTPGQGLQFLFEYFSETQRNKGNFPGRFSGRQFSNSRSEMNVSTLELGDSALYLCASSTGSGDEQYFGPGTRLTVT.

This clonotype appeared many times. The V call is TRBV10-3, the J call TRBJ2-1, with D uncertain. This CDR3 region has 13 residues. Germline V gene data show CDR1 as ENHRY and CDR2 as SYGVKD. V gave up 11 bases and J gave up 4 bases, with 15 bases separating them. CDR3 nucleotides: TGTGCCCACGGTGGTGTCCTTTACAATGAGCAGTTCTTC. It translates to CAHGGVLYNEQFF.

This chain's CDR3 is CASSVGDRPNYEQYF. DNA for the CDR3: TGTGCCAGCAGCGTGGGGGACCGACCCAACTACGAGCAGTACTTC. The V call is TRBV9, the J call TRBJ2-7, with D possibly called TRBD1 or TRBD2 (5 bases each). The germline V and J ends were trimmed by 2 bases and 3 bases, with 15 bases remaining between them. CDR1 is SGDLS and CDR2 is YYNGEE in the germline V gene. The CDR3 runs to 15 residues.

This clonotype came up a few times. The V and J genes are TRBV29-1 and TRBJ1-2, with TRBD1 matching 10 bases. V dropped 6 bases and J dropped 7; count of bases not matched to a gene: 8. CDR3 size: 13 residues. In germline, CDR1 is SQVTM, CDR2 ANQGSEA. CDR3 loop: CSVAPGQGLGYTF. In DNA form, the CDR3 reads TGCAGCGTCGCTCCGGGACAGGGGCTTGGCTACACCTTC. The full variable domain, completed using reference TRBV29-1 and TRBJ1-2, is SAVISQKPSRDICQRGTSLTIQCQVDSQVTMMFWYRQQPGQSLTLIATANQGSEATYESGFVIDKFPISRPNLTFSTLTVSNMSPEDSSIYLCSVAPGQGLGYTFGSGTRLTVV.

This chain links TRBV4-2 with TRBJ2-7, with D possibly matching TRBD1 (5 bases). CDR1 is LGHNA, CDR2 YNFKEQ, per germline. V was cut by 0 bases and J by 6 bases, with 15 bases left in between. The CDR3 has 15 amino acids. CDR3 residues: CASSQDPQGSGEQYF. CDR3 in DNA: TGTGCCAGCAGCCAAGATCCCCAGGGATCGGGCGAGCAGTACTTC.

The table lists this clonotype with a few counts. The CDR3 is CASSFLNDEQYF. The CDR3 DNA is TGTGCCAGCAGCTTCCTTAACGACGAGCAGTACTTC. This chain links TRBV7-9 with TRBJ2-7; D unresolved. V lost 3 bases and J 5 bases, leaving 8 bases between the germline ends. From germline, CDR1 is SEHNR and CDR2 FQNEAQ (reference sequence). This CDR3 spans 12 amino acids.

This sequence joins TRBV20-1 and TRBJ1-4; possible D gene TRBD1, 5 bases. Trimming pared 4 bases from V and 5 bases from J, leaving 17 bases between. The germline V gene has CDR1 DFQATT and CDR2 SNEGSKA (reference sequence). The length of the CDR3 is 15 residues. CDR3 amino acids: CSATGPETGNEKLFF. DNA for the CDR3: TGCAGTGCTACGGGACCCGAGACGGGAAATGAAAAACTGTTTTTT.

This clonotype was detected many times. V is TRBV6-5 and J is TRBJ2-7, with D possibly TRBD1 on 7 matching bases. This CDR3 is built from 12 residues. Germline V gives CDR1 MNHEY, CDR2 SVGAGI. V was pared by 6 bases and J by 4 bases, with 10 bases between. The CDR3 is CASRTGRYEQYF. The CDR3 nucleotides read TGTGCCAGCAGGACAGGGAGGTACGAGCAGTACTTC.

The DNA for the CDR3 is TGCAGTGCTAGGGACAGGCTCCGGAACTATGGCTACACCTTC. Its translation is CSARDRLRNYGYTF. V and J are TRBV20-1 and TRBJ1-2; TRBD1 matches at 7 bases. Germline CDR1 DFQATT, CDR2 SNEGSKA (reference sequence). The V segment lost 3 bases and the J segment 2 bases; nucleotides outside the gene matches: 6. The CDR3 sequence is 14 residues long.

The chain combines TRBV4-1 with TRBJ2-5, with TRBD2 identical over 7 bases. Germline trimming cut 1 base from V and 1 base from J; bases unmatched to any gene: 9. This CDR3 spans 17 amino acids. Germline CDR1 MGHRA, CDR2 YSYEKL. CDR3 residues: CASSQVFGGGPQETQYF. The CDR3 DNA reads TGCGCCAGCAGCCAAGTTTTTGGGGGGGGTCCCCAAGAGACCCAGTACTTC.

The V and J genes are TRBV5-1 and TRBJ2-1; possibly TRBD1 for D (6 bases). CDR3 length: 15 residues. Trimming stripped 0 bases from V and 6 bases from J, with 13 bases between. The V gene's germline CDR1 is SGHRS and CDR2 YFSETQ. The CDR3 spells CASSLVGTGSNEQFF. The DNA for the CDR3 is TGCGCCAGCAGCTTGGTTGGAACAGGGAGCAATGAGCAGTTCTTC. Full variable domain (remainder filled in from reference TRBV5-1 and TRBJ2-1): KAGVTQTPRYLIKTRGQQVTLSCSPISGHRSVSWYQQTPGQGLQFLFEYFSETQRNKGNFPGRFSGRQFSNSRSEMNVSTLELGDSALYLCASSLVGTGSNEQFFGPGTRLTVL.

This clonotype has more than one count but fewer than ten. The V and J genes are TRBV12-3 or TRBV12-4 and TRBJ2-1, with 7 bases matching TRBD2. V trimming: 2 bases; J trimming: 4 bases; junction bases outside the gene matches: 14. The CDR3 loop spans 18 amino acids. CDR3 protein: CASSLKGTRGGAYNEQFF. CDR3 coding DNA: TGTGCCAGCAGTTTAAAGGGGACCCGGGGAGGGGCGTACAATGAGCAGTTCTTC.

The sample holds a few counts of this clonotype. The V and J genes are TRBV7-2 and TRBJ2-7; TRBD2 agrees at 8 bases. This CDR3 is 15 amino acids long. Germline V gene data show CDR1 as SGHTA and CDR2 as FQGNSA. V was clipped by 1 base and J by 6 bases; unmatched bases: 8. The CDR3 loop reads CASSLGWAGGSEQYF. The DNA of the CDR3 is TGTGCCAGCAGCTTAGGTTGGGCGGGAGGTAGCGAGCAGTACTTC.

This clonotype came up a few times. The CDR3 is CASSSSRSGGYYEQFF. The CDR3 coding sequence is TGTGCCAGCAGCTCAAGCCGAAGCGGAGGGTACTATGAGCAGTTCTTC. The chain joins TRBV7-6 to TRBJ2-1, with D tentatively TRBD2 (6 bases). V was trimmed by 4 bases and J by 8 bases, leaving 21 bases between them. Germline V CDR1 and CDR2: SGHVS, FNYEAQ. The CDR3 sequence is 16 residues long. The variable domain in full, with the rest retrieved from reference TRBV7-6 and TRBJ2-1, is GAGVSQSPRYKVTKRGQDVALRCDPISGHVSLYWYRQALGQGPEFLTYFNYEAQQDKSGLPNDRFSAERPEGSISTLTIQRTEQRDSAMYRCASSSSRSGGYYEQFFGPGTRLTVL.

With regard to this clonotype: A read error may be the cause here, since a much bigger clone is one base away. The chain links TRBV29-1 to TRBJ2-7, with TRBD1 as a possible D gene (5 bases). CDR1 and CDR2 (germline): SQVTM, ANQGSEA. The CDR3 runs 11 residues. In nucleotides, the CDR3 is TGCAGCGCTGAATCAGGGAACGAGCAGTACTTC. Translated, it gives CSAESGNEQYF.

This clonotype appeared once. This chain uses TRBV12-3 or TRBV12-4 with TRBJ2-2, with 16 bases aligning to TRBD2. The CDR3 is 18 amino acids. V lost 2 bases and J lost 6; bases outside the gene matches: 6. CDR3 loop: CASSLPTGLAGGPGELFF. The DNA for the CDR3 is TGTGCCAGCAGTTTACCCACGGGACTAGCGGGGGGGCCCGGGGAGCTGTTTTTT.

The CDR3 loop reads CASSLIGLGGAGANVLTF. In DNA form, the CDR3 reads TGTGCCAGCAGCTTAATTGGTTTAGGGGGCGCTGGGGCCAACGTCCTGACTTTC. The J gene is TRBJ2-6, the V gene TRBV11-2; 7 positions agree with TRBD1. CDR1 SGHAT and CDR2 FQNNGV come from the germline V gene. The CDR3 contains 18 residues. V lost 2 bases, J lost 2 bases, and 9 bases stayed unmatched.

This clonotype was counted at least ten times. The chain carries TRBV4-1 and TRBJ2-5, with 7 nucleotides matching TRBD2. The V gene end was trimmed by 2 bases and the J gene end by 4 bases; junction bases not matched to a gene: 1. Germline-derived CDR1 and CDR2 are MGHRA and YSYEKL. The CDR3 consists of 13 residues. The CDR3 DNA reads TGCGCCAGCAGCCAAACGGGGGGAGAGACCCAGTACTTC. Amino acids: CASSQTGGETQYF.

The chain couples TRBV7-9 to TRBJ2-3; 7 bases are a match to TRBD2. CDR3 length equals 16 residues. Germline CDR1 SEHNR, CDR2 FQNEAQ (reference sequence). V shed 7 bases and J 0 bases; nucleotides not matched to a gene: 10. The CDR3 sequence: CASTRGGIYSTDTQYF. The CDR3 DNA is TGTGCCAGCACACGCGGGGGAATCTATAGCACAGATACGCAGTATTTT.

The chain recombines TRBV7-6 with TRBJ2-1; TRBD2 agrees at 9 bases. The CDR3 is made up of 15 amino acids. Trimming at V came to 3 bases and at J to 4 bases, leaving 4 bases not matched to a gene. Germline-derived CDR1 and CDR2 are SGHVS and FNYEAQ. Written as DNA, the CDR3 is TGTGCCAGCAGCTTGTTACTAGCGGGTTACAATGAGCAGTTCTTC. This gives the protein CASSLLLAGYNEQFF.

This clonotype occurred a few times. V and J are TRBV12-3 or TRBV12-4 and TRBJ2-2; TRBD2 agrees at 14 bases. This CDR3 has 15 residues. With V trimmed by 8 bases and J by 4 bases, 3 bases remained unmatched. The DNA of the CDR3 is TGTGCCAGCGGGACTAGCGGGAGTAGCACCGGGGAGCTGTTTTTT. It encodes CASGTSGSSTGELFF.

This clonotype was counted a few times. The J gene is TRBJ2-3, the V gene TRBV20-1; no firm D call. Per the germline V gene, CDR1 is DFQATT and CDR2 is SNEGSKA (reference sequence). The CDR3 totals 13 residues. Trimming stripped 4 bases from V and 3 bases from J, with 11 bases between. Here the CDR3 reads CSAIGPGTDTQYF. The CDR3 DNA follows: TGCAGTGCTATAGGGCCCGGGACAGATACGCAGTATTTT.

The CDR3 region is CASSPTGGRGDTEAFF. The CDR3 bases are TGTGCCAGCAGCCCAACAGGGGGCCGAGGGGACACTGAAGCTTTCTTT. The chain couples TRBV11-2 to TRBJ1-1; 9 positions match TRBD1. There are 16 residues in the CDR3. Trimming removed 5 bases from V and 3 bases from J; junction bases left unmatched: 10. The germline V gene encodes CDR1 SGHAT and CDR2 FQNNGV.